This T cell receptor beta chain was captured in a study of post-analysis software for immune sequencing data. The library was made from cDNA and included unique molecular identifiers. One entry per CDR3 protein, called by TCRdb with MiXCR from the PCR reads. The profile shows about 810,000 distinct CDR3 sequences, about 53% of them singletons. The sample comprised blood. The receptor was derived from a girl aged 10-17 years with multiple sclerosis.

The CDR3 protein is CSALGDREPFDINQPQHF. The CDR3 region has the DNA TGCAGCGCCCTAGGGGACAGGGAACCATTCGACATTAATCAGCCCCAGCATTTT. The chain has TRBV29-1 and TRBJ1-5; TRBD1 aligns across 9 bases. Germline-derived CDR1 and CDR2 are SQVTM and ANQGSEA. Trimming cost V 7 bases and J 4 bases; bases outside gene matches: 20. This CDR3 spans 18 amino acids.